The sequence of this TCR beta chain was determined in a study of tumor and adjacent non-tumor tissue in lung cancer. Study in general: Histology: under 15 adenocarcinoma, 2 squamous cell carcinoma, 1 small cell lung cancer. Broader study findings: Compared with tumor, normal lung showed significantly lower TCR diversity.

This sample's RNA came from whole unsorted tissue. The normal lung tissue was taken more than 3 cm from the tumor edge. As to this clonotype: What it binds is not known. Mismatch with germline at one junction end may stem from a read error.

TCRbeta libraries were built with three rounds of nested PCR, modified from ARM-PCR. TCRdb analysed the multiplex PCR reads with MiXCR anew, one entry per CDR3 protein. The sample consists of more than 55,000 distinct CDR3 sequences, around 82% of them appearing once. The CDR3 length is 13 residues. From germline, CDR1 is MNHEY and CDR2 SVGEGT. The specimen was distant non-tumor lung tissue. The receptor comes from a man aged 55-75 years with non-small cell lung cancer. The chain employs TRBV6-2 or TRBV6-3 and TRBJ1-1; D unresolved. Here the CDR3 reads CASSREGGTEAFF. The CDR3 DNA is TGTGCCAGCAGTAGAGAGGGAGGCACTGAAGCATTCTTT.